This TCR beta chain originates from a study of beta chain features in type 1 diabetes. TCRB transcripts that were expressed got sequenced, as all of the isolated RNA had been reverse transcribed. This table comes from immunoSEQ multiplex PCR, and its TCRdb copy is limited to in-frame clones, with some not included. The table includes fewer than 650,000 clones, about 14% detected once. This clone was picked up a small number of times. This CDR3 region has 13 residues. V was cut by 5 bases and J by 11 bases, with 18 bases left in between. Germline V gene data show CDR1 as MNHNY and CDR2 as SVGAGI (reference sequence).

The rearrangement joins TRBV6-6 to TRBJ1-1; D unresolved. The origin of this receptor is a young man in good health. The specimen was naive CD4+ T cells from blood. In nucleotides, the CDR3 is TGTGCCAGCAGTGAGGACGGCCCTCTGACCGCTTTCTTT. Protein: CASSEDGPLTAFF.